The TCR beta chain under discussion was sequenced for a study of a mutant IDH1 vaccine in newly diagnosed glioma (dated by TCRdb to the early 2020s). Background for the entire study: Vaccination started 4-6 weeks after radiotherapy alone, or was given together with temozolomide cycles in the groups whose treatment included chemotherapy. Before enrollment, most patients had been given radiochemotherapy with temozolomide as standard therapy, while the rest had received either radiotherapy alone or temozolomide alone. Peripheral blood samples were drawn at six visits, namely V03 (baseline), V05, V07, V10, V12 and V13. For exploratory analyses, under 30 treated patients had longitudinal TCRB deep sequencing done wherever samples were available. The approximately 33 treated patients were around 60% male and around 40% female, with a mean age of roughly 40 years. The week-35 safety follow-up took place at visit V12, and the week-47 end of study took place at visit V13. The study at large found these results: Across multiple MHC alleles, vaccine-induced immune responses were seen in 93.3% of patients. According to the authors, sample limitations meant that analyses of patient blood samples could not be reproduced. Availability determined which PBMC samples were chosen for TCRB deep sequencing. No apparent relationship was observed between pseudoprogression and alterations in the top peripheral T cell clonotypes detected by TCRB sequencing.

Comments on this clone: Its antigen has not been determined. Base qualities are not at hand, and no much larger clone is one base apart.

Looking up the germline V gene yields CDR1 SGHTA and CDR2 FQGNSA. Trimming removed 1 base from V and 4 bases from J, leaving 8 bases between the germline ends. Spanning cysteine to phenylalanine, the CDR3 consists of 13 amino acids. Kept here is only the CDR3 DNA, which spans 39 bases and is read in frame from base 1. What the time point label conveys for this sample: week 47, end of study. Each vaccine dose, consisting of 300 ug of a 20-mer mutant IDH1 peptide in Montanide, was administered subcutaneously with topical imiquimod. Patients received eight vaccinations in weeks 1, 3, 5, 7, 11, 15, 19 and 23, corresponding to visits V03 through V10. Donors had newly diagnosed WHO grade 3 or 4 IDH1-mutant astrocytomas with loss of nuclear ATRX. The samples were drawn from NOA16, a multicentre, single-arm, open-label phase I trial in Germany that tested a mutant IDH1 peptide vaccine in humans for the first time. The DNeasy Blood and Tissue Kit was used to extract genomic DNA from EDTA blood for TCRB sequencing.

The library relied on the immunoSEQ multiplex PCR assay. Rearranged TCR beta chain sequences were amplified with the hsTCRB Kit following the manufacturer's protocol. Sequencing of TCRB libraries was carried out on an Illumina MiSeq. As for the authors' bioinformatics: Demultiplexing, trimming and gene mapping were performed with the kit vendor's proprietary platform. As stored in TCRdb, this immuneACCESS dataset retains in-frame rearrangements with V and J assigned. A fraction of the clones does not appear; measured against another copy, unresolved V genes explain less than half of the discrepancy, and the remainder lacks a known reason. That table is the source of V, J and clone size, and D and trimming were worked out from the DNA. The sample table records some 87,000 clones; 75% to 90% of these occur just once. The ten largest clones take up 5.2% of the sample.

The receptor chain draws on TRBV7-2 and TRBJ2-7, and the D gene may be TRBD1, 5 bases matching. This TCR came from a man aged 40-49 years with glioma. Sequencing used PBMCs, obtained from a glioma patient whose treatment included an IDH1 peptide vaccine. At the DNA level, the sequence is TGTGCCAGCAGCTTAGGGGCAGGGTACGAGCAGTACTTC. Translated, this is CASSLGAGYEQYF.